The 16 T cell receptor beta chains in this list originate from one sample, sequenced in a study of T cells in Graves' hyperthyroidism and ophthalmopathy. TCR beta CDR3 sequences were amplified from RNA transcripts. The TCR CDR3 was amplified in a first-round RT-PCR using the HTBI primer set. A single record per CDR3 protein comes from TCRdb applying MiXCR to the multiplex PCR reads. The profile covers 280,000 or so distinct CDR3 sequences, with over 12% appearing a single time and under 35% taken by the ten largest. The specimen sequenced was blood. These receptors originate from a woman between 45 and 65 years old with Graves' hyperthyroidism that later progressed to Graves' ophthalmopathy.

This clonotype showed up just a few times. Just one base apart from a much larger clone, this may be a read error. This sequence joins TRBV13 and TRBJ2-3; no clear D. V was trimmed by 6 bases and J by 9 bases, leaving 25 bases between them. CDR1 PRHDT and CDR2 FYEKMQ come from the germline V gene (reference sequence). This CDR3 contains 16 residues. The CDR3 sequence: CASSPSPTGSSLTQYF. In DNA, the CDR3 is TGTGCCAGCAGTCCAAGTCCAACGGGTAGCTCCCTGACGCAGTATTTT. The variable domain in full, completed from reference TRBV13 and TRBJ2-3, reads AAGVIQSPRHLIKEKRETATLKCYPIPRHDTVYWYQQGPGQDPQFLISFYEKMQSDKGSIPDRFSAQQFSDYHSELNMSSLELGDSALYFCASSPSPTGSSLTQYFGPGTRLTVL.

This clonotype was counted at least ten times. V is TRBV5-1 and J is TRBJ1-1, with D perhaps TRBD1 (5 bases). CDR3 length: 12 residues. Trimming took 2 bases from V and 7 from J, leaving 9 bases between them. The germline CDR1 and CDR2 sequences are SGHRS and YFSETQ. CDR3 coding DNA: TGCGCCAGCAGCTTTTCAGGGATTGAAGCTTTCTTT. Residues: CASSFSGIEAFF.

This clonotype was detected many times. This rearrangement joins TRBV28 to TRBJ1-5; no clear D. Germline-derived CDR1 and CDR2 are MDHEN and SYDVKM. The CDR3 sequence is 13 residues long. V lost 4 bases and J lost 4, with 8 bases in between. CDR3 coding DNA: TGTGCCAGCAGTTGGGGTACTAATCAGCCCCAGCATTTT. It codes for CASSWGTNQPQHF.

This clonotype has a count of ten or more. The CDR3 coding sequence is TGCGCCAGCAGCGAGACTAGCGGGAGGACCGCAGATACGCAGTATTTT. Translating it yields CASSETSGRTADTQYF. This sequence joins TRBV5-1 and TRBJ2-3; 13 bases line up with TRBD2. This CDR3 is built from 16 residues. Looked up from germline, CDR1 is SGHRS and CDR2 is YFSETQ. Unmatched junction bases numbered 6, after V lost 4 bases and J lost 4 bases. The full variable domain, completed using reference TRBV5-1 and TRBJ2-3, is KAGVTQTPRYLIKTRGQQVTLSCSPISGHRSVSWYQQTPGQGLQFLFEYFSETQRNKGNFPGRFSGRQFSNSRSEMNVSTLELGDSALYLCASSETSGRTADTQYFGPGTRLTVL.

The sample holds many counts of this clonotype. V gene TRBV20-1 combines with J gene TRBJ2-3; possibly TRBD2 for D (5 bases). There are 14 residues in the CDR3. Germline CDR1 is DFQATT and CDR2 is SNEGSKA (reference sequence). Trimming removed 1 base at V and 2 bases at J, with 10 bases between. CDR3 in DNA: TGCAGTGCTAGAGGGGGAGCCTCCACAGATACGCAGTATTTT. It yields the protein CSARGGASTDTQYF.

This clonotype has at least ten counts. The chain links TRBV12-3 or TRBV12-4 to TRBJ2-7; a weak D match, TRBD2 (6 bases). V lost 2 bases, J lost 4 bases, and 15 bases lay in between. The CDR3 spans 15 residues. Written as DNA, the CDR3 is TGTGCCAGCAGTTTAAAGAGGGGAGGTGGTTACGAGCAGTACTTC. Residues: CASSLKRGGGYEQYF.

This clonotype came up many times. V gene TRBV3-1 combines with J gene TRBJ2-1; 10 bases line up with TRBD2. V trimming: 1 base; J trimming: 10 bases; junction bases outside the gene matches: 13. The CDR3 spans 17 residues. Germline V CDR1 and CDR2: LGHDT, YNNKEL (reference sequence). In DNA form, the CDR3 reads TGTGCCAGCAGCCAAGGGGCTAGCGGGAGTGTCGAGGGGGAGCAGTTCTTC. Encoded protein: CASSQGASGSVEGEQFF.

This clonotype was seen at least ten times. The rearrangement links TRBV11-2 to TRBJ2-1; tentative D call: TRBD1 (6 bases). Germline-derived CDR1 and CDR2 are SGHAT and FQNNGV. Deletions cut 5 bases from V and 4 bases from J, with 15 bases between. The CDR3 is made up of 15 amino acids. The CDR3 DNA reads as TGTGCCAGCAGCCCAATGGGGGCAGGATACAATGAGCAGTTCTTC. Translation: CASSPMGAGYNEQFF.

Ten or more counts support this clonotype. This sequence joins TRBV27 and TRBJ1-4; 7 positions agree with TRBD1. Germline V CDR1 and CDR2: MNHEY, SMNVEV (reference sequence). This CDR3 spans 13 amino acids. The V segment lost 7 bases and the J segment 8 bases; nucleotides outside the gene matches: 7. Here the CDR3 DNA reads TGTGCCAGCAAAGAGACAGGGATCGAAAAACTGTTTTTT. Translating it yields CASKETGIEKLFF.

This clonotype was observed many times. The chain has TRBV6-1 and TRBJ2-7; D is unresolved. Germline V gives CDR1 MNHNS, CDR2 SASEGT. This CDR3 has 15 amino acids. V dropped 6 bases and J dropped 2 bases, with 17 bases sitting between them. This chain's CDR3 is CASSPLGSLTYEQYF. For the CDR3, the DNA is TGTGCCAGCAGCCCCTTGGGTTCTTTGACCTACGAGCAGTACTTC.

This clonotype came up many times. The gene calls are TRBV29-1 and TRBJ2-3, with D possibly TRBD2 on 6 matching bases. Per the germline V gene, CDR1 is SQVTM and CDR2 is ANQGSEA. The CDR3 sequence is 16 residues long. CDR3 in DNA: TGCAGTGTGGACCCTAAGACTGGGGGGTTCGCAGATACGCAGTATTTT. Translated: CSVDPKTGGFADTQYF.

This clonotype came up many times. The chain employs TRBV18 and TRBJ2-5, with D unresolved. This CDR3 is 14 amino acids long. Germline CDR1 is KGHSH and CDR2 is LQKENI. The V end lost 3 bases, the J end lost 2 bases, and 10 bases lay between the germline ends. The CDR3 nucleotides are TGTGCCAGCTCACCGCAGAACTCTCAAGAGACCCAGTACTTC. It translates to CASSPQNSQETQYF.

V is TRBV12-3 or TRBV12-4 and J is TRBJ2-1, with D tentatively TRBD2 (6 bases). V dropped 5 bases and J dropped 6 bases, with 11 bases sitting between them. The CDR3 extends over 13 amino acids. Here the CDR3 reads CASSLGTANEQFF. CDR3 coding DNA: TGTGCCAGCAGTCTTGGGACTGCCAATGAGCAGTTCTTC.

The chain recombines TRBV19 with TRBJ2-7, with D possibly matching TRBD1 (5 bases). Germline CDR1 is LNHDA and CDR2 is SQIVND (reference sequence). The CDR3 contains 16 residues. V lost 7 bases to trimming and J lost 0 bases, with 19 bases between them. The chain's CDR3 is CASMTSGAVGSYEQYF. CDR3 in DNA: TGTGCCAGTATGACGAGTGGGGCGGTGGGCTCCTACGAGCAGTACTTC.

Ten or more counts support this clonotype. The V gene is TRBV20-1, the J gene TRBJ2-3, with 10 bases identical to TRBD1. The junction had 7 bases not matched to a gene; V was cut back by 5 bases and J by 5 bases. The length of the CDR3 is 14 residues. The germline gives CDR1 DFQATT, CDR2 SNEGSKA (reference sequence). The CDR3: CSAPGTGAKDTQYF. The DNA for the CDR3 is TGCAGTGCTCCCGGGACAGGGGCGAAAGATACGCAGTATTTT.

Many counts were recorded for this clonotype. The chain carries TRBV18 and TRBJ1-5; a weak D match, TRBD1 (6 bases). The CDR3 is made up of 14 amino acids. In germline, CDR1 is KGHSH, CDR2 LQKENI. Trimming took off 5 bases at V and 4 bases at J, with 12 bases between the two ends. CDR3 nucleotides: TGTGCCAGCTCAAAAGACAGGACGAATCAGCCCCAGCATTTT. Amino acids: CASSKDRTNQPQHF.